This is a list of T cell receptor beta chains from one sample in a study of T cells in Graves' hyperthyroidism and ophthalmopathy. TCRdb ran MiXCR on the multiplex PCR reads and lists one entry per CDR3 protein. Among about 400,000 distinct CDR3 sequences listed, more than 12% were seen once. Sequencing used blood. These receptor sequences come from a woman in her twenties or thirties with Graves' ophthalmopathy. Both conserved end residues are part of each CDR3. The order of the fields is J gene, CDR3 length, V gene, D gene, clone size, CDR3 protein, CDR3 DNA. D genes are given only for firm matches. Where a row states a size, it is once, few, many or the class of an expanded clone; other rows omit it.

J: TRBJ1-1; length: 17; V: TRBV7-3; D: TRBD1; size: many; CDR3: CASSPRTGHTPNTEAFF; DNA: TGTGCCAGCAGCCCTCGGACAGGACATACCCCTAACACTGAAGCTTTCTTT
J: TRBJ2-5; length: 16; V: TRBV9; D: TRBD1; size: few; CDR3: CASSTPGQGFRETQYF; DNA: TGTGCCAGCAGCACACCGGGACAGGGGTTTCGGGAGACCCAGTACTTC
J: TRBJ1-2; length: 14; V: TRBV28; D: TRBD1; size: many; CDR3: CASSNRGHYYGYTF; DNA: TGTGCCAGCAGTAACAGGGGGCATTACTATGGCTACACCTTC
J: TRBJ2-7; length: 14; V: TRBV18; D: TRBD1; size: many; CDR3: CASSSDRGADEQYF; DNA: TGTGCCAGCTCATCGGACAGGGGCGCCGACGAGCAGTACTTC
J: TRBJ1-6; length: 16; V: TRBV10-3; D: TRBD1; size: many; CDR3: CAISEGSTGGNSPLHF; DNA: TGTGCCATCAGTGAAGGGTCCACAGGGGGGAACTCACCCCTCCACTTT
J: TRBJ1-5; length: 13; V: TRBV20-1; D: .; size: .; CDR3: CSARGSHNQPQHF; DNA: TGCAGTGCTAGAGGCTCCCATAATCAGCCCCAGCATTTT
J: TRBJ2-7; length: 15; V: TRBV7-9; D: TRBD1; size: many; CDR3: CASSSPGQGVYEQYF; DNA: TGTGCCAGCAGCTCCCCGGGACAGGGTGTCTACGAGCAGTACTTC
J: TRBJ1-2; length: 15; V: TRBV11-3; D: TRBD1; size: .; CDR3: CASSLLTGAPYGYTF; DNA: TGTGCCAGCAGCTTGCTGACAGGGGCCCCCTATGGCTACACCTTC
J: TRBJ1-4; length: 15; V: TRBV20-1; D: .; size: .; CDR3: CSARRWAGWNEKLFF; DNA: TGCAGTGCTAGACGCTGGGCAGGGTGGAATGAAAAACTGTTTTTT
J: TRBJ2-7; length: 12; V: TRBV2; D: .; size: many; CDR3: CASRGSIHEQYF; DNA: TGTGCCAGCCGGGGTTCGATCCACGAGCAGTACTTC
J: TRBJ1-5; length: 17; V: TRBV28; D: TRBD1; size: many; CDR3: CASSLWVGTGVNQPQHF; DNA: TGTGCCAGCAGTTTGTGGGTCGGGACAGGAGTCAATCAGCCCCAGCATTTT
J: TRBJ1-6; length: 12; V: TRBV2; D: .; size: few; CDR3: CASTGLSGPLHF; DNA: TGTGCCAGCACAGGGTTGTCGGGGCCCCTCCACTTT
J: TRBJ2-7; length: 15; V: TRBV15; D: .; size: many; CDR3: CATSRSGTSFYEQYF; DNA: TGTGCCACCAGCAGATCCGGGACAAGTTTCTACGAGCAGTACTTC
J: TRBJ1-6; length: 15; V: TRBV5-1; D: TRBD1; size: few; CDR3: CASSRLDRDNSPLHF; DNA: TGCGCCAGCAGCCGTCTGGACAGGGATAATTCACCCCTCCACTTT
J: TRBJ2-5; length: 14; V: TRBV20-1; D: .; size: many; CDR3: CSARDGRFQETQYF; DNA: TGCAGTGCTAGAGATGGTCGCTTCCAAGAGACCCAGTACTTC
J: TRBJ2-7; length: 16; V: TRBV7-9; D: .; size: .; CDR3: CASSFLGGQSPYEQYF; DNA: TGTGCCAGCAGCTTCCTTGGGGGCCAGAGTCCATACGAGCAGTACTTC
J: TRBJ1-2; length: 12; V: TRBV5-1; D: .; size: many; CDR3: CASSLNRDGYTF; DNA: TGCGCCAGCAGCTTGAACAGGGACGGCTACACCTTC
J: TRBJ2-7; length: 15; V: TRBV3-1; D: .; size: many; CDR3: CASSQVGGATYEQYF; DNA: TGTGCCAGCAGCCAAGTCGGTGGGGCTACCTACGAGCAGTACTTC
J: TRBJ1-2; length: 12; V: TRBV20-1; D: .; size: many; CDR3: CSTGEVDYGYTF; DNA: TGCAGTACCGGAGAGGTGGACTATGGGTACACCTTC
J: TRBJ1-3; length: 20; V: TRBV28; D: .; size: many; CDR3: CASNPHGAGVLGGLGNTIYF; DNA: TGTGCCAGCAATCCCCATGGGGCAGGGGTCCTCGGAGGACTTGGAAACACCATATATTTT
J: TRBJ2-1; length: 14; V: TRBV29-1; D: TRBD1; size: few; CDR3: CSVGFSQGATLRFF; DNA: TGCAGCGTTGGTTTTAGCCAGGGGGCTACCCTGCGGTTCTTC
J: TRBJ2-7; length: 15; V: TRBV12-3/TRBV12-4; D: .; size: many; CDR3: CASSHRLPTPYEQYF; DNA: TGTGCCAGCAGCCACAGGCTTCCAACTCCCTACGAGCAGTACTTC
J: TRBJ2-2; length: 15; V: TRBV12-3/TRBV12-4; D: TRBD2; size: many; CDR3: CASRGLAGGAGELFF; DNA: TGTGCCAGCAGGGGACTAGCGGGGGGGGCCGGGGAGCTGTTTTTT
J: TRBJ2-5; length: 14; V: TRBV4-1; D: .; size: many; CDR3: CASSPGHLQETQYF; DNA: TGCGCCAGCAGCCCAGGACACCTCCAAGAGACCCAGTACTTC
J: TRBJ2-3; length: 16; V: TRBV7-3; D: .; size: .; CDR3: CASSLKGPVSTDTQYF; DNA: TGTGCCAGCAGCCTAAAGGGACCGGTCAGCACAGATACGCAGTATTTT
J: TRBJ2-1; length: 18; V: TRBV18; D: TRBD2; size: many; CDR3: CASSPQSSLAGDYNEQFF; DNA: TGTGCCAGCTCACCACAATCGAGTCTAGCGGGGGATTACAATGAGCAGTTCTTC
J: TRBJ2-5; length: 15; V: TRBV15; D: .; size: many; CDR3: CATSVTPLGSETQYF; DNA: TGTGCCACCAGCGTAACGCCCCTGGGATCGGAGACCCAGTACTTC
J: TRBJ2-7; length: 13; V: TRBV19; D: .; size: few; CDR3: CASSPRGAGEQYF; DNA: TGTGCCAGTAGCCCCCGGGGGGCCGGGGAGCAGTACTTC
J: TRBJ2-7; length: 15; V: TRBV12-3/TRBV12-4; D: TRBD1; size: many; CDR3: CASSLGGTGVEEQYF; DNA: TGTGCCAGCAGTTTAGGGGGGACAGGGGTAGAAGAGCAGTACTTC
J: TRBJ2-2; length: 15; V: TRBV3-1; D: .; size: many; CDR3: CASSQPDRSTGELFF; DNA: TGTGCCAGCAGCCAGCCGGACAGATCCACCGGGGAGCTGTTTTTT
J: TRBJ2-7; length: 14; V: TRBV6-1; D: .; size: few; CDR3: CASSLRDPLYEQYF; DNA: TGTGCCAGCAGTCTCCGGGACCCCCTCTACGAGCAGTACTTC
J: TRBJ1-2; length: 13; V: TRBV2; D: .; size: many; CDR3: CASSDGANYGYTF; DNA: TGTGCCAGCAGTGACGGTGCGAACTATGGCTACACCTTC
J: TRBJ1-3; length: 13; V: TRBV4-1; D: .; size: few; CDR3: CASSQDPGNTIYF; DNA: TGCGCCAGCAGCCAAGACCCTGGAAACACCATATATTTT
J: TRBJ2-7; length: 15; V: TRBV28; D: TRBD2; size: many; CDR3: CASSRGRDRLGEQYF; DNA: TGTGCCAGCAGTCGCGGGAGGGACCGCCTTGGCGAGCAGTACTTC
J: TRBJ1-6; length: 16; V: TRBV6-1; D: .; size: .; CDR3: CASSDREVSYNSPLHF; DNA: TGTGCCAGCAGTGATAGGGAAGTCTCCTATAATTCACCCCTCCACTTT
J: TRBJ2-5; length: 16; V: TRBV20-1; D: .; size: many; CDR3: CSAQNPASGLGETQYF; DNA: TGCAGTGCCCAGAATCCCGCCAGCGGGCTAGGAGAGACCCAGTACTTC
J: TRBJ2-1; length: 14; V: TRBV6-2/TRBV6-3; D: .; size: .; CDR3: CASRPWGAYNEQFF; DNA: TGTGCCAGCAGACCGTGGGGGGCCTACAATGAGCAGTTCTTC
J: TRBJ2-3; length: 13; V: TRBV5-1; D: .; size: .; CDR3: CASSPGAPDTQYF; DNA: TGCGCCAGCAGCCCTGGCGCCCCAGATACGCAGTATTTT
J: TRBJ1-2; length: 12; V: TRBV28; D: .; size: many; CDR3: CASTQGESGYTF; DNA: TGTGCCAGCACCCAAGGGGAATCTGGCTACACCTTC
J: TRBJ2-1; length: 12; V: TRBV20-1; D: .; size: .; CDR3: CSARATRNEQFF; DNA: TGCAGTGCTAGAGCGACTAGAAATGAGCAGTTCTTC
J: TRBJ2-3; length: 15; V: TRBV18; D: TRBD1; size: many; CDR3: CASKEFQGAADTQYF; DNA: TGTGCCAGCAAAGAGTTTCAGGGGGCGGCAGATACGCAGTATTTT
J: TRBJ2-3; length: 16; V: TRBV5-1; D: TRBD2; size: many; CDR3: CASSIQPGGRTDTQYF; DNA: TGCGCCAGCAGCATCCAACCGGGGGGGCGCACAGATACGCAGTATTTT
J: TRBJ2-7; length: 15; V: TRBV18; D: TRBD1; size: .; CDR3: CASSPRDRASYEQYF; DNA: TGTGCCAGCTCACCACGGGACAGGGCGTCCTACGAGCAGTACTTC
J: TRBJ1-1; length: 14; V: TRBV6-1; D: .; size: many; CDR3: CASSDAHHSAQAFF; DNA: TGTGCCAGCAGTGACGCCCACCATAGTGCCCAAGCTTTCTTT
J: TRBJ2-5; length: 11; V: TRBV6-1; D: .; size: many; CDR3: CASMLEETQYF; DNA: TGTGCCAGCATGCTCGAAGAGACCCAGTACTTC
J: TRBJ1-3; length: 14; V: TRBV7-6; D: .; size: many; CDR3: CASSPGKSGNTIYF; DNA: TGTGCCAGCAGCCCGGGGAAGTCTGGAAACACCATATATTTT
J: TRBJ1-2; length: 13; V: TRBV24-1; D: .; size: .; CDR3: CAAPPGIVYGYTF; DNA: TGTGCCGCACCCCCCGGGATCGTCTATGGCTACACCTTC
J: TRBJ2-7; length: 13; V: TRBV6-1; D: TRBD1; size: .; CDR3: CASSPWDRQVQYF; DNA: TGTGCCAGCAGTCCTTGGGACAGACAAGTGCAGTACTTC